The clone carrying this TCR beta chain was seen many times. What it binds is unknown. Unique molecular identifiers were incorporated when the TCRbeta library was constructed. TCRdb analysed the PCR reads with MiXCR anew, one entry per CDR3 protein. Of some 450,000 distinct CDR3 sequences in the sample, approximately 42% were seen once. The length of the CDR3 is 16 residues. After removal of 7 bases from V and 7 bases from J, the junction contained 12 bases not matched to a gene. The data belong to a study of T-cell reconstitution after alpha-beta-depleted transplantation in children. Overall study findings and caveats: The authors attributed T-cell counts and diversity one year after transplant mostly to newly produced T cells. In patients about two months after transplant, alpha-beta T cells reportedly arose from several hundred expanded graft clones.

The chain is built from TRBV12-3 or TRBV12-4 and TRBJ2-1, with 11 bases aligning to TRBD2. The sequence was obtained from a girl aged 2-10 years with aplastic anemia, due to receive a stem cell transplant. Sequenced material: PBMCs, taken before TCRalphabeta/CD19-depleted stem cell transplant. CDR3 bases: TGTGCCAGCACCGGGAGACTAGCGGGAAGGGCTAATGAGCAGTTCTTC. It is translated as CASTGRLAGRANEQFF.